This T cell receptor beta chain was recovered during a study of shared clonotypes between healthy human individuals. CDR3 size: 16 residues. CDR1 SGHRS and CDR2 YFSETQ come from the germline V gene. V lost 4 bases, J lost 0 bases, and 14 bases lay in between. TCRdb's table, derived via immunoSEQ multiplex PCR, lists solely in-frame clones and lacks some. The table lists some 2,500,000 clones, 90% to 95% of them singletons. The source material was naive CD4+ T cells from PBMCs. Regarding subset: CD45RA+ positively selected. This TCR was sampled from a man between 18 and 29 years old in good health. Some clones in this sample may be carry-over from other donors' samples. The chain couples TRBV5-1 to TRBJ2-4; D perhaps matches TRBD1 (6 bases). CDR3 loop: CASSPTGQLAKNIQYF. The CDR3 nucleotides are TGCGCCAGCAGCCCGACAGGCCAACTAGCCAAAAACATTCAGTACTTC.